This T cell receptor (beta chain) was sequenced during a study of preoperative IRX-2 immunotherapy in early breast cancer. Germline V gives CDR1 SGHVS, CDR2 FQNEAQ. The CDR3 covers 15 residues. Treatment in this sample: preoperative locoregional IRX-2 cytokine immunotherapy. Profiling relied on immunoSEQ multiplex PCR, and the TCRdb table lists in-frame clones only, not all of them. This sample has 30,000 or so clones, with around 89% found just once. Sample collection was performed from a patient treated with IRX-2 immunotherapy. The V gene is TRBV7-8, the J gene TRBJ2-5, with TRBD2 matching over 10 bases. The end of the DNA fits TRBJ2-7 better, so the J call may be wrong. The sequence derives from a human donor with breast cancer. The CDR3 region has the DNA TGTGCCAGCAGCTTCGGACTAGCGGAAAGGGGCGAGCAGTACTTC. It yields the protein CASSFGLAERGEQYF.